Listed here are 32 T cell receptor beta chains from one sample, sequenced in a study of human T cells and chemical hapten exposure. TCRdb reanalysed the RACE reads using MiXCR and keeps one entry per CDR3 protein. In the table there are 49,000 or so distinct CDR3 sequences, about 4.8% of which are singletons. Stated time point: healthy volunteer bleed at 2 weeks. The total RNA was obtained from whole blood that was not fractionated. The sample taken for sequencing was whole blood. These receptors were obtained from a human donor in good health. Some clones in this sample may be carry-over from other donors' samples.

This clonotype was seen a few times. Here the CDR3 DNA reads TGTGCCAGCAGCGAGGGGGACATGAGCTCCTACGAGCAGTACTTC. Its protein is CASSEGDMSSYEQYF. The rearrangement joins TRBV9 to TRBJ2-7; tentatively, D is TRBD1 (6 bases). This CDR3 is 15 amino acids long. The V gene lost 3 bases and the J gene lost 0 bases, with 13 bases spanning the gap. The germline V gene has CDR1 SGDLS and CDR2 YYNGEE.

This clonotype has at least ten counts. This chain uses TRBV7-3 with TRBJ2-2; D gene ambiguous. The CDR3 totals 14 residues. The germline V gene encodes CDR1 SGHTA and CDR2 FQGTGA. Trimming left V 2 bases short and J 1 base short, with 5 bases between. In DNA form, the CDR3 reads TGTGCCAGCAGCTTATATCGGAACACCGGGGAGCTGTTTTTT. This codes for CASSLYRNTGELFF.

This clonotype appeared many times. This chain uses TRBV7-2 with TRBJ2-3; D not certain. The CDR3 length is 13 residues. V was cut by 3 bases and J by 7 bases, with 11 bases left in between. Germline V gives CDR1 SGHTA, CDR2 FQGNSA. The CDR3 DNA reads as TGTGCCAGCAGCTTCTATTCTGAGAATACGCAGTATTTT. It codes for CASSFYSENTQYF.

The CDR3 bases are TGTGCCAGCAACTCGGAGTACACAGATACGCAGTATTTT. It specifies CASNSEYTDTQYF. The genes are TRBV7-6 and TRBJ2-3; no clear D. The V gene's germline CDR1 is SGHVS and CDR2 FNYEAQ. The CDR3 is 13 amino acids. Trimming left V 7 bases short and J 2 bases short, with 10 bases between. The full variable domain, with the rest looked up from reference TRBV7-6 and TRBJ2-3, is GAGVSQSPRYKVTKRGQDVALRCDPISGHVSLYWYRQALGQGPEFLTYFNYEAQQDKSGLPNDRFSAERPEGSISTLTIQRTEQRDSAMYRCASNSEYTDTQYFGPGTRLTVL.

V gene TRBV28 combines with J gene TRBJ2-1, with TRBD2 identical over 13 bases. This CDR3 has 21 amino acids. The J segment lost 1 base and the V segment lost 5 bases, leaving 17 bases of the junction unmatched. Germline V gene data show CDR1 as MDHEN and CDR2 as SYDVKM. The CDR3 region has the DNA TGTGCCAGCAGTCCCGGGCGACTAGCGGGAGGTCGTGACGGGTCCTACAATGAGCAGTTCTTC. Its protein product is CASSPGRLAGGRDGSYNEQFF.

This clonotype occurred many times. The chain links TRBV7-2 to TRBJ1-1; maybe TRBD1 (5 bases). V lost 0 bases and J 9 bases, leaving 8 bases between the germline ends. The CDR3 is 12 amino acids. Germline CDR1 and CDR2: SGHTA and FQGNSA. The CDR3 here is CASSLAGVKAFF. CDR3 coding DNA: TGTGCCAGCAGCTTAGCAGGGGTAAAAGCTTTCTTT.

This clonotype came up a few times. The CDR3: CASSEWHLETQYF. In nucleotides, the CDR3 is TGCGCCAGCAGTGAGTGGCACCTCGAAACCCAGTACTTC. This chain connects TRBV10-2 to TRBJ2-5; D remains ambiguous. The germline V and J ends were trimmed by 1 base and 8 bases, with 11 bases remaining between them. CDR3 length equals 13 residues. Germline V gives CDR1 WSHSY, CDR2 SAAADI.

This clonotype was detected only a few times. The chain uses TRBV4-1 and TRBJ2-3, with D perhaps TRBD2 (6 bases). The CDR3 consists of 20 residues. CDR1 and CDR2 from the germline V gene are MGHRA and YSYEKL. V lost 3 bases and J 0 bases, leaving 25 bases between the germline ends. This CDR3 reads CASSQPGLASPGTSTDTQYF. The CDR3, as DNA: TGCGCCAGCAGCCAGCCGGGACTGGCTTCTCCGGGGACTAGCACAGATACGCAGTATTTT.

At least ten counts were recorded for this clonotype. The V gene is TRBV28, the J gene TRBJ2-7; D unresolved. Germline CDR1 reads MDHEN; CDR2 reads SYDVKM. The CDR3 covers 12 residues. Trimming left V 4 bases short and J 2 bases short, with 6 bases between. In DNA form, the CDR3 reads TGTGCCAGCAGTTCTGGACCCTACGAGCAGTACTTC. The encoded protein is CASSSGPYEQYF.

The rearrangement links TRBV7-9 to TRBJ2-7, with 10 bases that match TRBD2. Trimming removed 0 bases from V and 5 bases from J; junction bases left unmatched: 4. The length of the CDR3 is 15 residues. Germline V gene data show CDR1 as SEHNR and CDR2 as FQNEAQ (reference sequence). For the CDR3, the DNA is TGTGCCAGCAGCTTAGCATGGCTAGCGGGAGACGAGCAGTACTTC. As protein: CASSLAWLAGDEQYF.

The sample holds a few counts of this clonotype. The J gene is TRBJ2-7, the V gene TRBV5-6; perhaps TRBD1 as D (6 bases). V was cut by 4 bases and J by 3 bases, with 20 bases left in between. The CDR3 runs 16 residues. In germline, CDR1 is SGHDT, CDR2 YYEEEE. This chain's CDR3 is CASSDRQVRTNYEQYF. DNA of the CDR3: TGTGCCAGCAGCGACCGACAGGTCCGGACCAACTACGAGCAGTACTTC.

The CDR3 loop reads CSVEDIGREVDTQYF. CDR3 nucleotide sequence: TGCAGCGTTGAAGATATTGGACGGGAGGTGGATACGCAGTATTTT. The chain is built from TRBV29-1 and TRBJ2-3, with 7 bases fitting TRBD2. J gave up 6 bases and V 0 bases, and 9 bases lay outside the gene matches. Germline V CDR1 and CDR2: SQVTM, ANQGSEA. The CDR3 has 15 amino acids.

This clonotype showed up many times. This rearrangement joins TRBV2 to TRBJ2-1; 7 bases agree with TRBD2. Germline lookup yields CDR1 SNHLY and CDR2 FYNNEI. The CDR3 runs 13 residues. Unmatched junction bases numbered 3, after V lost 10 bases and J lost 0 bases. CDR3 coding DNA: TGTGCCACCGGGACTATCTCCTACAATGAGCAGTTCTTC. Amino acid sequence: CATGTISYNEQFF.

There are many counts of this clonotype. The gene calls are TRBV12-3 or TRBV12-4 and TRBJ2-3; maybe TRBD2 (5 bases). The CDR3 length is 14 residues. V was trimmed by 6 bases and J by 2 bases, leaving 12 bases between them. Here the CDR3 DNA reads TGTGCCAGCAGGTTGGACTCCTCCACAGATACGCAGTATTTT. It translates to CASRLDSSTDTQYF.

This clonotype was detected many times. The rearrangement links TRBV5-6 to TRBJ2-6; D is unclear. With 0 bases removed from V and 12 bases from J, the gap between germline ends came to 10 bases. The CDR3 loop spans 13 amino acids. The germline CDR1 and CDR2 sequences are SGHDT and YYEEEE. CDR3 in DNA: TGTGCCAGCAGCTTGGCCGGACCCCCCGTCCTGACTTTC. This translates into CASSLAGPPVLTF. Full variable domain (remainder filled in from reference TRBV5-6 and TRBJ2-6): DAGVTQSPTHLIKTRGQQVTLRCSPKSGHDTVSWYQQALGQGPQFIFQYYEEEERQRGNFPDRFSGHQFPNYSSELNVNALLLGDSALYLCASSLAGPPVLTFGAGSRLTVL.

Many counts were recorded for this clonotype. The CDR3 nucleotides read TGCAGTGCTAGAGTCTTACGGCAGGCCTTGGATGGCTACACCTTC. This gives the protein CSARVLRQALDGYTF. The chain has TRBV20-1 and TRBJ1-2; unclear D gene. Germline V CDR1 and CDR2: DFQATT, SNEGSKA (reference sequence). Deletions cut 1 base from V and 6 bases from J, with 18 bases between. The CDR3 extends over 15 amino acids.

This clonotype was picked up many times. CDR3 loop: CASSLPGRLKGDYGYTF. CDR3 nucleotide sequence: TGTGCCAGCAGTTTACCAGGGAGGTTAAAAGGTGATTATGGCTACACCTTC. The V and J genes are TRBV28 and TRBJ1-2; D might be TRBD1 (5 bases). V was shortened by 2 bases and J by 5 bases, with 21 bases between the two germline ends. CDR3 length: 17 amino acids. CDR1 is MDHEN and CDR2 is SYDVKM in the germline V gene.

This clonotype was recorded a few times. V and J are TRBV2 and TRBJ2-5; D is perhaps TRBD2 (5 bases). V dropped 7 bases and J dropped 4 bases, with 19 bases sitting between them. Germline CDR1 and CDR2: SNHLY and FYNNEI. This CDR3 contains 15 residues. CDR3 amino acids: CASTRTLRLGETQYF. Here the CDR3 DNA reads TGTGCCAGCACGAGGACTCTTAGGCTCGGAGAGACCCAGTACTTC.

This clonotype was seen a handful of times. This sequence joins TRBV4-2 and TRBJ2-7; D is possibly TRBD1 (5 bases). This CDR3 region has 15 residues. Germline values: CDR1 LGHNA, CDR2 YNFKEQ. V shed 3 bases and J shed 0 bases, with 12 bases lying between them. Here the CDR3 reads CASSHQGTSSYEQYF. CDR3 bases: TGTGCCAGCAGCCACCAGGGCACAAGCTCCTACGAGCAGTACTTC.

Notes on this clonotype: One base away lies a much larger clone, so this may be a sequencing read error. This chain connects TRBV7-9 to TRBJ2-1; possibly TRBD1 for D (5 bases). CDR1 is SEHNR, CDR2 FQNEAQ, per germline (reference sequence). V dropped 1 base and J dropped 10 bases, with 14 bases sitting between them. CDR3 length: 14 amino acids. CDR3 residues: CASSLDHGAREQFF. The CDR3 bases are TGTGCCAGCAGCTTAGATCATGGGGCGCGAGAGCAGTTCTTC.

This clonotype was detected ten times or more. In this CDR3 the conserved last residue, phenylalanine or tryptophan, is missing, so a read error is likely. V gene TRBV5-1 combines with J gene TRBJ1-1, with no clear D. V shed 0 bases and J shed 0 bases, with 9 bases lying between them. The length of the CDR3 is 15 residues. Germline values: CDR1 SGHRS, CDR2 YFSETQ. The CDR3 here is CASSLGHRMNTEAFL. The DNA of the CDR3 is TGCGCCAGCAGCTTGGGTCACAGAATGAACACTGAAGCTTTCCTT.

The sample holds a few counts of this clonotype. This chain uses TRBV7-2 with TRBJ2-1; tentatively, D is TRBD2 (6 bases). The V gene's germline CDR1 is SGHTA and CDR2 FQGNSA. V gave up 8 bases and J gave up 0 bases, with 17 bases separating them. The CDR3 runs to 16 residues. This CDR3 reads CASGSGTRLSYNEQFF. The CDR3 coding sequence is TGTGCCAGCGGTAGCGGAACTAGACTCTCCTACAATGAGCAGTTCTTC.

As regards this clonotype: A much larger clone sits a single nucleotide away, making a read error possible. The J gene is TRBJ1-2, the V gene TRBV12-3 or TRBV12-4; 7 bases agree with TRBD1. The CDR3 loop spans 18 amino acids. The CDR3 reads CAGSAYFRGLPFYYGYTF. The DNA of the CDR3 is TGTGCCGGCAGTGCCTATTTCAGGGGGTTACCCTTTTACTATGGCTACACCTTC.

Of note for this clonotype: One end of the junction varies from germline; a read error may be responsible. The rearrangement joins TRBV30 to TRBJ2-5; D unclear. Germline CDR1 is GTSNPN and CDR2 is SVGIG (reference sequence). This CDR3 contains 12 residues. Written as DNA, the CDR3 is TGTGCCTGGAGCCTTTACCATGAGACCCAGTACTTC. It yields the protein CAWSLYHETQYF.

In this sample, this clonotype turned up a few times. This chain joins TRBV24-1 and TRBJ1-5, with a tentative D call TRBD1 (5 bases). Deletions cut 6 bases from V and 6 bases from J, with 14 bases between. This CDR3 is built from 14 residues. CDR1 is KGHDR, CDR2 SFDVKD, per germline. This chain's CDR3 is CATSTSSTGQPQHF. The CDR3 coding sequence is TGTGCCACCAGTACCAGCTCTACAGGTCAGCCCCAGCATTTT.

This clonotype was observed at least ten times. The chain recombines TRBV20-1 with TRBJ2-7; TRBD1 agrees at 7 bases. Germline V gives CDR1 DFQATT, CDR2 SNEGSKA (reference sequence). The CDR3 spans 15 residues. V lost 5 bases, J lost 7 bases, and 17 bases stayed unmatched. The CDR3 coding sequence is TGCAGTGCTGGCGGTGTGACAGGGCCAGAACGAGAGCAGTACTTC. Amino acids: CSAGGVTGPEREQYF.

This clonotype was found a few times. This chain links TRBV24-1 with TRBJ2-3; D is perhaps TRBD1 or TRBD2 (5 bases each). Between the trimmed V and J ends, which lost 3 bases and 3 bases, there was a span of 15 bases. Germline V CDR1 and CDR2: KGHDR, SFDVKD. The CDR3 is made up of 16 amino acids. CDR3 nucleotide sequence: TGTGCCACCAGTGATCGGGACGCCGCTATTACAGATACGCAGTATTTT. Its protein product is CATSDRDAAITDTQYF.

This clonotype was counted many times. The chain links TRBV6-5 to TRBJ2-6; D unclear. CDR1 and CDR2 from the germline V gene are MNHEY and SVGAGI. The ends were cut back, 5 bases at V and 0 bases at J, with 8 bases in the middle. CDR3 size: 15 residues. The CDR3 region is CASSPHHSGANVLTF. CDR3 coding DNA: TGTGCCAGCAGTCCGCACCACTCTGGGGCCAACGTCCTGACTTTC.

Many counts were recorded for this clonotype. The chain has TRBV29-1 and TRBJ2-3; maybe TRBD2 (5 bases). V lost 4 bases and J lost 0, with 8 bases in between. The length of the CDR3 is 13 residues. CDR1 and CDR2 from the germline V gene are SQVTM and ANQGSEA. The CDR3 region is CSVAAESTDTQYF. In nucleotides, the CDR3 is TGCAGCGTTGCAGCGGAAAGCACAGATACGCAGTATTTT.

Ten or more counts support this clonotype. The CDR3 reads CASKAGANEQFF. The CDR3 DNA reads as TGTGCCAGCAAGGCCGGGGCCAATGAGCAGTTCTTC. The chain combines TRBV6-1 with TRBJ2-1; D possibly matches TRBD1 or TRBD2 (5 bases each). The CDR3 runs 12 residues. Trimming left V 7 bases short and J 6 bases short, with 10 bases between. Germline V CDR1 and CDR2: MNHNS, SASEGT.

This clonotype has ten or more counts. The chain uses TRBV12-3 or TRBV12-4 and TRBJ2-1; D uncertain. The CDR3 has 13 residues. V lost 7 bases and J lost 4, with 11 bases in between. The CDR3 nucleotides read TGTGCCAGCACTCCCCATCGTTACAATGAGCAGTTCTTC. Its translation is CASTPHRYNEQFF.

This clonotype was detected ten times or more. The V gene is TRBV27, the J gene TRBJ1-4, with D maybe TRBD1 (5 bases). Trimming pared 10 bases from V and 3 bases from J, leaving 12 bases between. The CDR3 contains 13 residues. The germline V gene encodes CDR1 MNHEY and CDR2 SMNVEV (reference sequence). CDR3 sequence (DNA): TGTGCCACCACGGACAATCCTAATGAAAAACTGTTTTTT. It translates to CATTDNPNEKLFF.